This section outlines one T cell receptor (beta chain) sequence together with its context. Its antigen is unknown. This sample was included in a study of CD8 T cell repertoires and HIV-1 epitope variants. Study as a whole: Controls included no peptide, Ebola AY9 epitope, and a CMV, EBV, flu pool. Cultures ran about 9 days, with IL-2, IL-7 and IL-15 added on days 3 and 7. Points from the study as a whole: Roughly ten TCR beta clonotypes were antigen-specific, six or seven apparently recognizing autologous or escape variants.

CDR3 length: 13 amino acids. The germline V gene has CDR1 SGHTA and CDR2 FQGNSA. With V trimmed by 5 bases and J by 8 bases, 8 bases remained unmatched. Profiled with immunoSEQ multiplex PCR; TCRdb holds only in-frame clones, not every one. The table has fewer than 6,000 clones, approximately 70% seen once. The origin of this receptor is a male donor with HIV. What was sequenced was cultured CD8+ T cells derived from PBMCs. V is TRBV7-2 and J is TRBJ1-2; 7 bases line up with TRBD1. Here the CDR3 reads CASSQGQPRGYTF. For the CDR3, the DNA is TGTGCCAGCAGCCAGGGACAGCCGAGGGGCTACACCTTC.